This TCR beta chain was obtained from a study of CXCR3-negative and CXCR3-positive naive CD8 T cells. For the study at large: TRB reads totalled about 135 million, about 1.5 +/- 0.3 million per library. Study outcomes and limitations: Partial loss of CXCR3 expression followed cryopreservation; most assays used fresh PBMCs.

Its frequency marks this clonotype as medium-sized. Its cognate antigen is unknown. The method, 5' RACE with UMI labels, was used to prepare the TRB cDNA libraries. TCRdb re-called the 5' RACE reads and gives one entry per CDR3 protein, without DNA. Recorded for this sample: fewer than 55,000 distinct CDR3 sequences. The CDR3 totals 14 residues. The germline CDR1 and CDR2 sequences are SGHRS and YFSETQ. V gene TRBV5-1 combines with J gene TRBJ2-7. This sequence originates from a human donor in good health. Some clones in this sample may be carry-over from other donors' samples. The sample comprised naive CXCR3- CD8+ T cells from blood. Subset indicated: CD45RO-CCR7+CD27+CD95- naive CD8+ T cells lacking CXCR3 (TNR3-). CDR3 protein: CASSPLTVDDEQYF.